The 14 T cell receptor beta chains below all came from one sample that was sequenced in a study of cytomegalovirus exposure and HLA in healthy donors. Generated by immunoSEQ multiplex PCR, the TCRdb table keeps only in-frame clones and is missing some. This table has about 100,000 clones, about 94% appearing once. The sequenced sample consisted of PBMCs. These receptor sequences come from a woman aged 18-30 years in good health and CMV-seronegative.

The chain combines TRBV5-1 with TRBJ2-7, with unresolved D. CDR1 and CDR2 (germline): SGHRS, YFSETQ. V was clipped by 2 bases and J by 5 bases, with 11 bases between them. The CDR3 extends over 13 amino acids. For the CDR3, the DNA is TGCGCCAGCAGCTTTACAGTGGAAGACGAGCAGTACTTC. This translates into CASSFTVEDEQYF.

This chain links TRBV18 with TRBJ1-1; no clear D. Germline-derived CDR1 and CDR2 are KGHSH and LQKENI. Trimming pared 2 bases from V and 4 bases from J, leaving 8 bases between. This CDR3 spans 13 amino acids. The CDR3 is CASSPGFTTEAFF. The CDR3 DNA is TGTGCCAGCTCACCAGGCTTTACCACTGAAGCTTTCTTT.

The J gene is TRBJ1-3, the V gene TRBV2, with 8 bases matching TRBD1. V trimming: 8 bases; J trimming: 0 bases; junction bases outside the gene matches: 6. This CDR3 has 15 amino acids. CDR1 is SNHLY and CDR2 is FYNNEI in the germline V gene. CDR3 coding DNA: TGTGCCAGCGAGGACAGGGCCAACTCTGGAAACACCATATATTTT. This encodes CASEDRANSGNTIYF.

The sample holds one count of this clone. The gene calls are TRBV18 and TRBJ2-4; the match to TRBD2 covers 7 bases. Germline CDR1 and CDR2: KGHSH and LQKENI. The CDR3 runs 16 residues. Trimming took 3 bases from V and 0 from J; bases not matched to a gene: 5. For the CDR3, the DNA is TGTGCCAGCTCACCCCCACTAGCGAGAGCCAAAAACATTCAGTACTTC. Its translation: CASSPPLARAKNIQYF.

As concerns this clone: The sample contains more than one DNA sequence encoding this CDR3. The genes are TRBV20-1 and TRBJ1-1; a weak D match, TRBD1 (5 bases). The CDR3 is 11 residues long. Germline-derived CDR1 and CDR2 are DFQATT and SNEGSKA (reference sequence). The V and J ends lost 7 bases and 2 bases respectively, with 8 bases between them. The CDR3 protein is CSVRGNTEAFF. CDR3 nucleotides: TGCAGTGTTAGGGGCAACACTGAAGCTTTCTTT.

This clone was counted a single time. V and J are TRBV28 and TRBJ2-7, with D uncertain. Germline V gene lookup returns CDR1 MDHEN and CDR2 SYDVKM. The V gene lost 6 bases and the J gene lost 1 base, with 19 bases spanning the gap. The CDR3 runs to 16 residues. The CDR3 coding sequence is TGTGCCAGCAGGCCGCGCGCGGCAACGATATCCTACGAGCAGTACTTC. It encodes CASRPRAATISYEQYF.

The CDR3 DNA reads TGTGCCTCGCAACCCCGGGACACTGAAGCTTTCTTT. Residues: CASQPRDTEAFF. This chain joins TRBV30 and TRBJ1-1; no clear D. The germline CDR1 and CDR2 sequences are GTSNPN and SVGIG (reference sequence). The V end lost 7 bases, the J end lost 3 bases, and 12 bases lay between the germline ends. This CDR3 has 12 amino acids.

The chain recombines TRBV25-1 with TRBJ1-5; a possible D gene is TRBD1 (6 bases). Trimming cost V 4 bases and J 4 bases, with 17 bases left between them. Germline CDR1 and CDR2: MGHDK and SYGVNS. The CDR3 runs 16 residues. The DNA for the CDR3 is TGTGCCAGCAGTGGACCAGGGGTAGGGAATAATCAGCCCCAGCATTTT. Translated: CASSGPGVGNNQPQHF.

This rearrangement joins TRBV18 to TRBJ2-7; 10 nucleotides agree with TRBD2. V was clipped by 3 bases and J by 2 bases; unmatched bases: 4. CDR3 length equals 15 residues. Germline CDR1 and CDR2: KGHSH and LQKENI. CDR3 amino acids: CASSPLAGVTYEQYF. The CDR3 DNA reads TGTGCCAGCTCACCCCTAGCGGGGGTTACCTACGAGCAGTACTTC. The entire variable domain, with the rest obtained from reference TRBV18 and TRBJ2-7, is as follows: NAGVMQNPRHLVRRRGQEARLRCSPMKGHSHVYWYRQLPEEGLKFMVYLQKENIIDESGMPKERFSAEFPKEGPSILRIQQVVRGDSAAYFCASSPLAGVTYEQYFGPGTRLTVT.

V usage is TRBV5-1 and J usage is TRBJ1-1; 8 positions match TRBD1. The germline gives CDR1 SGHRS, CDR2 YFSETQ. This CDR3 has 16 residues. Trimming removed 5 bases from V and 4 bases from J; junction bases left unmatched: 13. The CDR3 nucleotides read TGCGCCAGCAGTCCCGGGACAGGCGTCCTAGGCACTGAAGCTTTCTTT. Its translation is CASSPGTGVLGTEAFF.

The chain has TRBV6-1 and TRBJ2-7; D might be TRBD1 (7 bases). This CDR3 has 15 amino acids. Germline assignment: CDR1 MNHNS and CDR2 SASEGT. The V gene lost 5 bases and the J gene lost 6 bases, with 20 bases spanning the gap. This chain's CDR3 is CASSPRQGGTGEQYF. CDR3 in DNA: TGTGCCAGCAGTCCAAGACAGGGAGGTACAGGCGAGCAGTACTTC.

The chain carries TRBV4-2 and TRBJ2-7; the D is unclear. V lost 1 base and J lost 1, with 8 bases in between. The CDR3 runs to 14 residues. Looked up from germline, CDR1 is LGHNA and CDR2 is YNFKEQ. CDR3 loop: CASSQGIGSYEQYF. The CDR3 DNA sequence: TGTGCCAGCAGCCAAGGGATCGGGTCCTACGAGCAGTACTTC.

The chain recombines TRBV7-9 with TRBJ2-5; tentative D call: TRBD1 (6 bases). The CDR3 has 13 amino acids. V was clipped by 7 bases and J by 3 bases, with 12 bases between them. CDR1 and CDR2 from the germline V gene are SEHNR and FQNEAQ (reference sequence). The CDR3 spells CASKGAGEETQYF. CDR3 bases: TGTGCCAGCAAGGGAGCAGGGGAAGAGACCCAGTACTTC.

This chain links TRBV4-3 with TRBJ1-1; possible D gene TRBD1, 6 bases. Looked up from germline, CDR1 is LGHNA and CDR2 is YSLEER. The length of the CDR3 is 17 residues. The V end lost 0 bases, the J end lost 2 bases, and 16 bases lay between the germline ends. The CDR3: CASSQDLTQGRNTEAFF. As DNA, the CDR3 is TGCGCCAGCAGCCAAGATTTAACGCAGGGGAGAAACACTGAAGCTTTCTTT.